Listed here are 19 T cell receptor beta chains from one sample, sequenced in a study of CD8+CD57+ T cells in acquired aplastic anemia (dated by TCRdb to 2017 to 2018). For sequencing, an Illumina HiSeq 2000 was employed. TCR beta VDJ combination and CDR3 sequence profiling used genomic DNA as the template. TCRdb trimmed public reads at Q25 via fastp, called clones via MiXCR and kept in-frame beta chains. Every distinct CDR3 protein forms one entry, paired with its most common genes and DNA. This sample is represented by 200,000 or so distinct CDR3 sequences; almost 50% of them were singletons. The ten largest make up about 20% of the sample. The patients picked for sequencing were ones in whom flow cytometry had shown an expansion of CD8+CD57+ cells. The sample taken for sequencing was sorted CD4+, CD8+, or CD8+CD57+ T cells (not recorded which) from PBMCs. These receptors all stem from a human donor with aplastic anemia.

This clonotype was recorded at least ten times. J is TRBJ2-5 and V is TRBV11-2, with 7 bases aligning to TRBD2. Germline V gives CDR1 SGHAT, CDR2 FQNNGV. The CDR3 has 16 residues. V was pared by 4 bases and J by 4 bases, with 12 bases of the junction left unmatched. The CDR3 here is CASSWLRGGDVETQYF. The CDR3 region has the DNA TGTGCCAGCAGCTGGCTTCGTGGGGGGGATGTAGAGACCCAGTACTTC. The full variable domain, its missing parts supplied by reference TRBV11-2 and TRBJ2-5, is EAGVAQSPRYKIIEKRQSVAFWCNPISGHATLYWYQQILGQGPKLLIQFQNNGVVDDSQLPKDRFSAERLKGVDSTLKIQPAKLEDSAVYLCASSWLRGGDVETQYFGPGTRLLVL.

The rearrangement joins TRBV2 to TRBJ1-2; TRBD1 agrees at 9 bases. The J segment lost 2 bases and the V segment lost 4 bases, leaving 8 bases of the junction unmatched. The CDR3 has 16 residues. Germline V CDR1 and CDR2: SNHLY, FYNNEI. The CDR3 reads CASSGRGGTGNYGYTF. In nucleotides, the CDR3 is TGTGCCAGCAGTGGCCGTGGGGGGACAGGGAACTATGGCTACACCTTC.

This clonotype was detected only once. Here the CDR3 reads CASSQQGSYEQYV. The CDR3 DNA is TGTGCCAGCAGCCAACAGGGGTCTTACGAGCAGTACGTC. The chain combines TRBV7-3 with TRBJ2-7, with 7 bases fitting TRBD1. The CDR3 runs 13 residues. Germline lookup yields CDR1 SGHTA and CDR2 FQGTGA. The V segment lost 5 bases and the J segment 4 bases; nucleotides outside the gene matches: 5.

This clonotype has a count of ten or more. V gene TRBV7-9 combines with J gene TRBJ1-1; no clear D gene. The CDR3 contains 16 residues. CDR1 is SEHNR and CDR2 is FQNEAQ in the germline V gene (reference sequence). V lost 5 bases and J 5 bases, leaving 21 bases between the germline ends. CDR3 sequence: CASSPRWEGRVTEAFF. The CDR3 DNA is TGTGCCAGCAGCCCCAGGTGGGAAGGGAGAGTGACTGAAGCTTTCTTT.

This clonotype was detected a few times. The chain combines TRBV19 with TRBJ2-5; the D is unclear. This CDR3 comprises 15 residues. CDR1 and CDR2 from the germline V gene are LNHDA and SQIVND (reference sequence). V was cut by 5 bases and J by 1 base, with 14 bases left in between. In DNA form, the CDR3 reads TGTGCCAGTAGTTGGTCAGGAACGGTCCAAGAGACCCAGTACTTC. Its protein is CASSWSGTVQETQYF. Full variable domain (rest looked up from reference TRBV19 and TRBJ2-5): DGGITQSPKYLFRKEGQNVTLSCEQNLNHDAMYWYRQDPGQGLRLIYYSQIVNDFQKGDIAEGYSVSREKKESFPLTVTSAQKNPTAFYLCASSWSGTVQETQYFGPGTRLLVL.

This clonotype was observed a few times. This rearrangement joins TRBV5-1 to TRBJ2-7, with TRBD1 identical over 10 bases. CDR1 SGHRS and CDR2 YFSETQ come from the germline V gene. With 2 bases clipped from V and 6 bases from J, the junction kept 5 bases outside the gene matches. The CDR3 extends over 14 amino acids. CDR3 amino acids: CASSFRGQGGEQYF. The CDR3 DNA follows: TGCGCCAGCAGCTTCCGAGGACAGGGGGGCGAGCAGTACTTC.

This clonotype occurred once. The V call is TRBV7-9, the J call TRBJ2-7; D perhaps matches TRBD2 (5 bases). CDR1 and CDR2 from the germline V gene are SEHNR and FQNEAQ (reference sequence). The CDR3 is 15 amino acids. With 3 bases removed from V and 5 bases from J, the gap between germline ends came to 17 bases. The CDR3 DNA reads TGTGCCAGCAGCTTGGGGAGAGGGAGATCCCACGAGCAGTACTTC. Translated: CASSLGRGRSHEQYF.

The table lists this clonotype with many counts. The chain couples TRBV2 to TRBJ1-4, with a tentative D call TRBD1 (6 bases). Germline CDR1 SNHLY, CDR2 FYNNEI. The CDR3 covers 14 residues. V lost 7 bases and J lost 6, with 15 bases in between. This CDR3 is CASTTGTFDEKLFF. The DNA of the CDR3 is TGTGCCAGCACTACCGGGACATTTGATGAAAAACTGTTTTTT.

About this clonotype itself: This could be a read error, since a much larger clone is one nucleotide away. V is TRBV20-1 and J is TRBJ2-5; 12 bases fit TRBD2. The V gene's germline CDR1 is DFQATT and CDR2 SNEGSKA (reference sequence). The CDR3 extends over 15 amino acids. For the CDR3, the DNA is TGCAGTGCTAAAAGGACTAGCGGGGAGCAAGGGACCCAGTACTTC. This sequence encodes CSAKRTSGEQGTQYF.

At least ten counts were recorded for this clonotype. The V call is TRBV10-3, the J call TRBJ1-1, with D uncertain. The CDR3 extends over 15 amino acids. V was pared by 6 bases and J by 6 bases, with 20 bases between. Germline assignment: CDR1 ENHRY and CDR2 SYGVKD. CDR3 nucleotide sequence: TGTGCCATCAGCCAGGCCATGATTAGCCCTCCTGAAGCTTTCTTT. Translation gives CAISQAMISPPEAFF.

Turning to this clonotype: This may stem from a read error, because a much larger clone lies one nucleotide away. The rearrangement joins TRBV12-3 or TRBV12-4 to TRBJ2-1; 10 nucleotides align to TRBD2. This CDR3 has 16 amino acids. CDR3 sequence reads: CASSSSGGAYYNEQSF. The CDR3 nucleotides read TGTGCCAGCAGTTCCAGCGGGGGGGCGTATTACAATGAGCAGTCCTTC.

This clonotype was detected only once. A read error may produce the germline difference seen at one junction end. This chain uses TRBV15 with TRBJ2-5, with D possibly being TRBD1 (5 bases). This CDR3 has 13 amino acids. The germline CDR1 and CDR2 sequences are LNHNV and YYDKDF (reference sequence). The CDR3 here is CATSRDSQETQYF. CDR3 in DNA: TGTGCCACCAGCCGAGACAGTCAAGAGACCCAGTACTTC.

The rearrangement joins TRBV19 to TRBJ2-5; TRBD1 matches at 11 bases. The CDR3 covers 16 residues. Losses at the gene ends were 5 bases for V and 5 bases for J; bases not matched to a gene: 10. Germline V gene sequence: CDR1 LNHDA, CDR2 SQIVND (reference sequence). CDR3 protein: CASSPWTGGRGETQYF. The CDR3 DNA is TGTGCCAGTAGTCCGTGGACAGGGGGCCGTGGGGAGACCCAGTACTTC.

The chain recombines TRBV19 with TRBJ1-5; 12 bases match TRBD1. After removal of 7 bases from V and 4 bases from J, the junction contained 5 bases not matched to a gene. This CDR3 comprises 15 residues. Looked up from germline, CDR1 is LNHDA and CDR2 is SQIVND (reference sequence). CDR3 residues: CASTMGQGANQPQHF. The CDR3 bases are TGTGCCAGTACCATGGGACAGGGGGCTAATCAGCCCCAGCATTTT.

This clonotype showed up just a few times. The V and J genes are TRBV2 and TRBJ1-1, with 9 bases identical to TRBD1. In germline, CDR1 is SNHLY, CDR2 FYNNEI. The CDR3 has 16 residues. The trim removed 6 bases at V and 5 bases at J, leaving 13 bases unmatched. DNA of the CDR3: TGTGCCAGCAGCGGGGACAGGGTGCATTCTTGGACTGAAGCTTTCTTT. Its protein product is CASSGDRVHSWTEAFF.

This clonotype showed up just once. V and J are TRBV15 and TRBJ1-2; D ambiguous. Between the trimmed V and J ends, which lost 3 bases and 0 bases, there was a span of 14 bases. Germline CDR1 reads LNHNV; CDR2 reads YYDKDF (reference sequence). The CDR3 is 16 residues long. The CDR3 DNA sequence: TGTGCCACCAGCAGCCTTCAGCCAGAGGCTAACTATGGCTACACCTTC. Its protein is CATSSLQPEANYGYTF.

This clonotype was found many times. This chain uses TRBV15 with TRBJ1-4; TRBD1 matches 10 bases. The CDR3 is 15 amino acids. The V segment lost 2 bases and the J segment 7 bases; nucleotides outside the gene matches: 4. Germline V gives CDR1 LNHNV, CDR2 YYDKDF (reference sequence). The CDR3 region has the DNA TGTGCCACCAGCAGAAGACAGGGGGCAAGTGAAAAACTGTTTTTT. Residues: CATSRRQGASEKLFF.

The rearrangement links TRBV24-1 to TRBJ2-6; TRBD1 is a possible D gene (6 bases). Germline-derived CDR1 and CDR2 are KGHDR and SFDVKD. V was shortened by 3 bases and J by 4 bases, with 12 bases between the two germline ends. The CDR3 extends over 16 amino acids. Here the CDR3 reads CATSDVTGTGANVLTF. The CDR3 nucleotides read TGTGCCACCAGTGATGTAACAGGGACCGGGGCCAACGTCCTGACTTTC.

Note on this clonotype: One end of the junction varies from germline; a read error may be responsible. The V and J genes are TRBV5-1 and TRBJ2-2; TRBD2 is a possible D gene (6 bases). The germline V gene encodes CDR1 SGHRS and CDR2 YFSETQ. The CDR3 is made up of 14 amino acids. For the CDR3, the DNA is TGCGCCACTATCGTTCAGGGCAACACCGGGGGGCTGTTTTTT. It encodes CATIVQGNTGGLFF.